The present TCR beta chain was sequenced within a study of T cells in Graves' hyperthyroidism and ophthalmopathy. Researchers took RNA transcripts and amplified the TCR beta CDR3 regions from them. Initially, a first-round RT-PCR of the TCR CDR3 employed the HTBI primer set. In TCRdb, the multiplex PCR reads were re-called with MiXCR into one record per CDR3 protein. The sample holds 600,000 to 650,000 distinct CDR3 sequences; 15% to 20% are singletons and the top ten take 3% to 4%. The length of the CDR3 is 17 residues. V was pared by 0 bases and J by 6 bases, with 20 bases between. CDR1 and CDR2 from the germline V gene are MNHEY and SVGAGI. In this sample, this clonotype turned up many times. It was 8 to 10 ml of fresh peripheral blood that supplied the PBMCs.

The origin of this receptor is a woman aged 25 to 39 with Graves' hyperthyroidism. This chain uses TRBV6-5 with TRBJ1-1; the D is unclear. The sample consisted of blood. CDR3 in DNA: TGTGCCAGCAGTTACTCAGGAGTCGGTTTTTGGGCAGCTGAAGCTTTCTTT. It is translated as CASSYSGVGFWAAEAFF.